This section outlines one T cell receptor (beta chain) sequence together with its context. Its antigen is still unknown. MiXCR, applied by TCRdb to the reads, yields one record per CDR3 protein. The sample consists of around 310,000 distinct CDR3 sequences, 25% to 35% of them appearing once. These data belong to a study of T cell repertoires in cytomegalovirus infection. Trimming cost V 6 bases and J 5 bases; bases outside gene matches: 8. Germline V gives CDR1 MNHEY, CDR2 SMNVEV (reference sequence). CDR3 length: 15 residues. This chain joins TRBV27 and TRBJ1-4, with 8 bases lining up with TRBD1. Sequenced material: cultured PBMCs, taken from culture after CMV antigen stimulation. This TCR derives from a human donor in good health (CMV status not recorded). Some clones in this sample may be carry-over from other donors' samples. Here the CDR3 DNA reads TGTGCCAGCAGAGCCCAGGGGGCGGGGAATGAAAAACTGTTTTTT. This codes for CASRAQGAGNEKLFF.